This T cell receptor beta chain comes out of a study of T cells in Graves' hyperthyroidism and ophthalmopathy. Only a few counts were recorded for this clonotype. With 2 bases removed from V and 2 bases from J, the gap between germline ends came to 10 bases. This CDR3 has 13 amino acids. CDR1 and CDR2 from the germline V gene are DFQATT and SNEGSKA (reference sequence). RNA transcripts served as the template for amplifying TCR beta CDR3 regions. Primed by the HTBI set, a first-round RT-PCR was run on the TCR CDR3. TCRdb recomputed calls from the multiplex PCR reads with MiXCR, one row per CDR3 protein. The top ten hold less than 30% of the sample, which has more than 500,000 distinct CDR3 sequences, 16% seen once.

The material sequenced was blood. V is TRBV20-1 and J is TRBJ2-7; TRBD1 might be the D (6 bases). The sequence was collected from a woman in her twenties or thirties with Graves' ophthalmopathy. The DNA for the CDR3 is TGCAGTGCTAGAAGACAGGAGACCTACGAGCAGTACTTC. Translated, it gives CSARRQETYEQYF.